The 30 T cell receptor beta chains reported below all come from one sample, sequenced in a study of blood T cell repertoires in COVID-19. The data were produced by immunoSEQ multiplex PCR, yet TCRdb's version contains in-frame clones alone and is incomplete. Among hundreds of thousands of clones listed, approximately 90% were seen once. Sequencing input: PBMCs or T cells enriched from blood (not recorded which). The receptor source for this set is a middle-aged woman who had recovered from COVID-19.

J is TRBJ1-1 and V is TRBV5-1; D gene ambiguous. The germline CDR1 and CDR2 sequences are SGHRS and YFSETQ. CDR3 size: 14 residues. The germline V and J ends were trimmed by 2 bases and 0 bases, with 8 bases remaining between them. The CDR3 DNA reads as TGCGCCAGCAGCTTAGATGGCATGAACACTGAAGCTTTCTTT. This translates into CASSLDGMNTEAFF.

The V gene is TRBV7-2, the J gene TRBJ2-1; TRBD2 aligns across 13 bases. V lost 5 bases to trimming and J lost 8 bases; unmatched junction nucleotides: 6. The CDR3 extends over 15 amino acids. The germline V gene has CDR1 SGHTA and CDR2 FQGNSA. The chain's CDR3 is CASSQGLAGVYEQFF. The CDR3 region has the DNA TGTGCCAGCAGCCAAGGACTAGCGGGAGTTTATGAGCAGTTCTTC.

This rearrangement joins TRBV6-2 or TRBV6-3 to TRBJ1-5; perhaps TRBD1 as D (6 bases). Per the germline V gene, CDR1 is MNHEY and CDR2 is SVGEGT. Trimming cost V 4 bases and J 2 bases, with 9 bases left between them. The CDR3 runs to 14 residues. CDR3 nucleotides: TGTGCCAGCAGTTTACAGGGCCGCAATCAGCCCCAGCATTTT. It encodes CASSLQGRNQPQHF.

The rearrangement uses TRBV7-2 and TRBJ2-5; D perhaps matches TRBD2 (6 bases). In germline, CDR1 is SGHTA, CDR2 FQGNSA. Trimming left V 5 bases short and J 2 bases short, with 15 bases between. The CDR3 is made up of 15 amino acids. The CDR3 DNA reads TGTGCCAGCAGCCTTGTGGGGGGTACGCAAGAGACCCAGTACTTC. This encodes CASSLVGGTQETQYF.

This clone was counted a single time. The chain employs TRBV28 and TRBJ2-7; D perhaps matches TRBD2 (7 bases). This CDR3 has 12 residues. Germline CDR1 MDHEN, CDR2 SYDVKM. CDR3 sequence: CAGGASPYEQYF. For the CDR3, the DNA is TGTGCGGGGGGGGCTTCCCCCTACGAGCAGTACTTC.

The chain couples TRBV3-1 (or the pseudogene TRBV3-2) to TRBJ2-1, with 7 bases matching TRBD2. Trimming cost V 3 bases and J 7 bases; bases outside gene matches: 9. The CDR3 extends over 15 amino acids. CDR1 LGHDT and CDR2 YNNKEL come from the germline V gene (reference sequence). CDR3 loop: CASSHRLASGNEQFF. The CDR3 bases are TGTGCCAGCAGCCACCGACTAGCTTCAGGGAATGAGCAGTTCTTC.

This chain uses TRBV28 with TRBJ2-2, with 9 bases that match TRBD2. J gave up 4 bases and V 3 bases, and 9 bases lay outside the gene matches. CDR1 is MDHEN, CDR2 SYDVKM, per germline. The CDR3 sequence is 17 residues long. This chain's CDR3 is CASSFPSGRRGTGELFF. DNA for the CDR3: TGTGCCAGCAGTTTTCCCAGCGGGAGGCGGGGCACCGGGGAGCTGTTTTTT.

The CDR3: CASSIRGTSGMNYNEQFF. The CDR3 nucleotides are TGTGCCAGTAGTATAAGGGGGACTAGCGGGATGAATTACAATGAGCAGTTCTTC. This sequence joins TRBV19 and TRBJ2-1; 13 bases fit TRBD2. Per the germline V gene, CDR1 is LNHDA and CDR2 is SQIVND (reference sequence). The CDR3 consists of 18 residues. With V trimmed by 2 bases and J by 4 bases, 8 bases remained unmatched.

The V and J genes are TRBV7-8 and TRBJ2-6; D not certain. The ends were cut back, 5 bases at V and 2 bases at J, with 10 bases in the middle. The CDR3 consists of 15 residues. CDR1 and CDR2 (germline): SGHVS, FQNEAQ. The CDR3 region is CASSASRTGANVLTF. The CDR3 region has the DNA TGTGCCAGCAGCGCATCCAGGACTGGGGCCAACGTCCTGACTTTC. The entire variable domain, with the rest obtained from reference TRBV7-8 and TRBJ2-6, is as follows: GAGVSQSPRYKVAKRGQDVALRCDPISGHVSLFWYQQALGQGPEFLTYFQNEAQLDKSGLPSDRFFAERPEGSVSTLKIQRTQQEDSAVYLCASSASRTGANVLTFGAGSRLTVL.

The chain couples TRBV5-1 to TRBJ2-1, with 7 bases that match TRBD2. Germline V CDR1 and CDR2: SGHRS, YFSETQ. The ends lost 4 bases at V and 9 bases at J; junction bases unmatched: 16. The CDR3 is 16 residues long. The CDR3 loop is CASSPPGQRDLTEQFF. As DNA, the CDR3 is TGCGCCAGCAGCCCCCCCGGGCAGCGGGACCTCACTGAGCAGTTCTTC.

The CDR3 coding sequence is TGCGCCAGCAGCCAAGAAGGCGGAAATCAGTACTTC. This codes for CASSQEGGNQYF. J is TRBJ2-4 and V is TRBV4-3, with D unclear. V shed 0 bases and J shed 12 bases, with 9 bases lying between them. The CDR3 sequence is 12 residues long. Germline V gene sequence: CDR1 LGHNA, CDR2 YSLEER.

CDR3 DNA: TGCGCCAGCAGCCAAGATACCGGGACAGGGGATACACCCCTCCACTTT. The encoded protein is CASSQDTGTGDTPLHF. The rearrangement joins TRBV4-3 to TRBJ1-6; 10 bases agree with TRBD1. The CDR3 is 16 residues long. V trimming: 0 bases; J trimming: 11 bases; junction bases outside the gene matches: 7. From germline, CDR1 is LGHNA and CDR2 YSLEER.

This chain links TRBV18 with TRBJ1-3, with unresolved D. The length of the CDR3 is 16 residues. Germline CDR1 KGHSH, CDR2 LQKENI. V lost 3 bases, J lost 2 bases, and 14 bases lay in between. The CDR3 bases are TGTGCCAGCTCACCCTCCCGACTAAGCCCTGGAAACACCATATATTTT. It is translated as CASSPSRLSPGNTIYF.

CDR3 sequence reads: CASSQQGGPLGTQYF. For the CDR3, the DNA is TGTGCCAGCAGCCAACAAGGAGGGCCCCTGGGGACCCAGTACTTC. This rearrangement joins TRBV14 to TRBJ2-5, with D perhaps TRBD2 (6 bases). CDR3 length equals 15 residues. V dropped 2 bases and J dropped 7 bases, with 17 bases sitting between them. Looked up from germline, CDR1 is SGHDN and CDR2 is FVKESK.

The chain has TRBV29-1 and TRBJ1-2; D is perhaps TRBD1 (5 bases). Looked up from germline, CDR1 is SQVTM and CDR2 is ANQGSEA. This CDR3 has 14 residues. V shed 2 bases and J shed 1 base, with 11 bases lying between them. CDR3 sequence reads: CSVEPGTVNYGYTF. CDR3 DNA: TGCAGCGTTGAACCTGGGACTGTTAACTATGGCTACACCTTC. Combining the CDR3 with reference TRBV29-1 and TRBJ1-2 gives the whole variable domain SAVISQKPSRDICQRGTSLTIQCQVDSQVTMMFWYRQQPGQSLTLIATANQGSEATYESGFVIDKFPISRPNLTFSTLTVSNMSPEDSSIYLCSVEPGTVNYGYTFGSGTRLTVV.

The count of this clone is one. For the CDR3, the DNA is TGTGCCAGCAGCCGGACAGGTGGCTACACCTTC. This encodes CASSRTGGYTF. The chain recombines TRBV3-1 (or the pseudogene TRBV3-2) with TRBJ1-2; 7 nucleotides line up with TRBD1. Germline-derived CDR1 and CDR2 are LGHDT and YNNKEL (reference sequence). The CDR3 runs to 11 residues. With 4 bases clipped from V and 7 bases from J, the junction kept 0 bases outside the gene matches.

CDR3 protein: CASSLVGQGETQYF. The CDR3 region has the DNA TGTGCCAGCAGCTTAGTTGGCCAGGGAGAGACCCAGTACTTC. The J gene is TRBJ2-5, the V gene TRBV7-2, with TRBD1 as a possible D gene (5 bases). The length of the CDR3 is 14 residues. The V gene lost 1 base and the J gene lost 4 bases, with 10 bases spanning the gap. Germline CDR1 and CDR2: SGHTA and FQGNSA.

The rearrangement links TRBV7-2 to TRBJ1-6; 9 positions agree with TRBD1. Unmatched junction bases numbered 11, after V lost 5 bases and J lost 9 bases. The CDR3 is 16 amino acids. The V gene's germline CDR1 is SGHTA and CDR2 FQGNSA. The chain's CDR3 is CASSARRDRVASPLHF. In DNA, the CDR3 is TGTGCCAGCAGCGCACGTCGGGACAGGGTGGCTTCACCCCTCCACTTT.

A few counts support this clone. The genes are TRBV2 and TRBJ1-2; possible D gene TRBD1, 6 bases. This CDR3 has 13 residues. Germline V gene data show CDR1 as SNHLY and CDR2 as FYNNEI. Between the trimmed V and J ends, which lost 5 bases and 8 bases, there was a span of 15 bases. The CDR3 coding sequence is TGTGCCAGCAGTATACAGGGTACGAGCGGCTACACCTTC. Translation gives CASSIQGTSGYTF.

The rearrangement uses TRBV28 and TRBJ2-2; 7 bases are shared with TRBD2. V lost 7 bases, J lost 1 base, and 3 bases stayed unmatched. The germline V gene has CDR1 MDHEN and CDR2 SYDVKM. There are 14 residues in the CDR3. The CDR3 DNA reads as TGTGCCAGCATCACGGGGGGGAACACCGGGGAGCTGTTTTTT. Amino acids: CASITGGNTGELFF.

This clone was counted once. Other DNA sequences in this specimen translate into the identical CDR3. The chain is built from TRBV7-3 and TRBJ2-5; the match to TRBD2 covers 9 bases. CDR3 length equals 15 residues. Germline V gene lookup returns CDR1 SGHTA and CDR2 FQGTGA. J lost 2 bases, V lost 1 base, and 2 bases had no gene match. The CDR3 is CASSLSGLAQETQYF. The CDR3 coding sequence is TGTGCCAGCAGCTTAAGTGGACTAGCGCAAGAGACCCAGTACTTC.

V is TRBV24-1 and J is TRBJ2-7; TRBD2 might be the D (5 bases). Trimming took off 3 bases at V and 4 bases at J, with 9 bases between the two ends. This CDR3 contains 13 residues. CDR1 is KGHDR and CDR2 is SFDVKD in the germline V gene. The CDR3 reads CATSDPPGYEQYF. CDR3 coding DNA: TGTGCCACCAGTGATCCCCCGGGGTACGAGCAGTACTTC.

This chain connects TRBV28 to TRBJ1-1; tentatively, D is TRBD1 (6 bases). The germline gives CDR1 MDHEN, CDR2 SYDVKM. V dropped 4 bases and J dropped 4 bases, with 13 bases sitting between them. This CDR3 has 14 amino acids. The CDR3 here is CASSWGGGPTEAFF. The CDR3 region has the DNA TGTGCCAGCAGTTGGGGCGGGGGGCCCACTGAAGCTTTCTTT.

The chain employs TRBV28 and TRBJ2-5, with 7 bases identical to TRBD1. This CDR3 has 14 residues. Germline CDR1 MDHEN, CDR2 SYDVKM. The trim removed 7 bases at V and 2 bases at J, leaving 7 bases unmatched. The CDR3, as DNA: TGTGCCAGCAACCGAGGGGGCCCACAAGAGACCCAGTACTTC. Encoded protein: CASNRGGPQETQYF.

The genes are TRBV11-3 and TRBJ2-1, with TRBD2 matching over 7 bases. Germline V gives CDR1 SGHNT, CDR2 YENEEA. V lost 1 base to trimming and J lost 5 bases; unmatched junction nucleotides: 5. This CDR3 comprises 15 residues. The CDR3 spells CASSLGTRSNNEQFF. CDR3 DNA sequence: TGTGCCAGCAGCTTAGGGACTAGGTCTAACAATGAGCAGTTCTTC. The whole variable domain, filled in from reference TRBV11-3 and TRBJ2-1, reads EAGVVQSPRYKIIEKKQPVAFWCNPISGHNTLYWYLQNLGQGPELLIRYENEEAVDDSQLPKDRFSAERLKGVDSTLKIQPAELGDSAVYLCASSLGTRSNNEQFFGPGTRLTVL.

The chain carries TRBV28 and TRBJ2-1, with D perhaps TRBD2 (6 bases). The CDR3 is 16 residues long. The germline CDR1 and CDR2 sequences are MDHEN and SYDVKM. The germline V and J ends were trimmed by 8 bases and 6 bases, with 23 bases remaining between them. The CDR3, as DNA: TGTGCCAGCGTCAAGTGGGAGGCAGGGAGGTCCAATGAGCAGTTCTTC. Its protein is CASVKWEAGRSNEQFF. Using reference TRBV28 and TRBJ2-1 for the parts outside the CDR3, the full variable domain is DVKVTQSSRYLVKRTGEKVFLECVQDMDHENMFWYRQDPGLGLRLIYFSYDVKMKEKGDIPEGYSVSREKKERFSLILESASTNQTSMYLCASVKWEAGRSNEQFFGPGTRLTVL.

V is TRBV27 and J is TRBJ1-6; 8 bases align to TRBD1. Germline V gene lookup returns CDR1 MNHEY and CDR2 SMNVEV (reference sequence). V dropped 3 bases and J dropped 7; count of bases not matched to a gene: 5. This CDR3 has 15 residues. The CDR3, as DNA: TGTGCCAGCAGTTTCCGGACAGGGAGCAATTCACCCCTCCACTTT. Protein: CASSFRTGSNSPLHF.

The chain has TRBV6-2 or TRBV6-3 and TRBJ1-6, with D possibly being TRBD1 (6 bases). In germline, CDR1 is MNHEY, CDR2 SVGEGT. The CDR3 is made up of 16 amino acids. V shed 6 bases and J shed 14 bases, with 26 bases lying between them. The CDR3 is CASSPSGLRGGDSLHF. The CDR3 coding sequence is TGTGCCAGCAGCCCTTCCGGGTTAAGGGGGGGTGACTCCCTCCACTTT.

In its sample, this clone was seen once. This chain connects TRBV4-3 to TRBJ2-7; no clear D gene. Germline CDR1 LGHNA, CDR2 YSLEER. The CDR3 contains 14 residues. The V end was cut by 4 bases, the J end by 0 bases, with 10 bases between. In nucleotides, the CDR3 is TGCGCCAGCAGCCTAAGGAGCACCTCCTACGAGCAGTACTTC. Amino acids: CASSLRSTSYEQYF.

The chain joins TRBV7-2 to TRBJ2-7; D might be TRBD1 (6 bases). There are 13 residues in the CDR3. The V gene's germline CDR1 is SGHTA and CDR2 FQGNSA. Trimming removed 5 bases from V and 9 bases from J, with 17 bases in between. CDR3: CASSAGTSPRQYF. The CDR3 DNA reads TGTGCCAGCAGCGCTGGGACATCCCCACGGCAGTACTTC.